This TCR beta chain was sequenced in a study of blood T cell repertoires in COVID-19. Study details: Collection of acute and convalescent COVID-19 samples took place in the United States, Italy and Spain.

Participants were aged 18 to 89 years, lived in some 23 US areas, and enrolled virtually. Clinical histories supplied by participants themselves formed the basis of cohort assignment. This clone occurred a few times. Authors' processing steps: Reference gene primer amplification gave estimated nucleated cell counts. TCRdb keeps only in-frame clones here, not all; method: immunoSEQ multiplex PCR. Clone size and the V and J calls come from that table; the DNA yielded D and trimming. Of approximately 380,000 clones listed, 88% are singletons. The germline V gene has CDR1 MDHEN and CDR2 SYDVKM. V was cut by 4 bases and J by 8 bases, with 20 bases left in between. The CDR3 totals 16 residues.

The sequencing input was PBMCs or T cells enriched from blood (not recorded which). The clonotype originates from a woman in her late teens or twenties who had recovered from COVID-19. The chain joins TRBV28 to TRBJ1-4, with D possibly being TRBD1 (6 bases). CDR3 in DNA: TGTGCCAGCAGTTCCCTCCCCCCCAGGGGACGGGAAAAACTGTTTTTT. Protein sequence: CASSSLPPRGREKLFF.